The 31 T cell receptor beta chains presented below share a single source sample, sequenced in a study of molecular identifiers for immune sequencing clone quantification. Each CDR3 protein gets one entry after TCRdb re-called the PCR reads with MiXCR. The sample lists about 510,000 distinct CDR3 sequences; roughly 26% were seen once. Sequenced input: naive CD8+ T cells from blood, with Jurkat cell RNA spiked in. Documented subset: FACS-sorted CD8+CD4-CCR7+CD45RA+ naive T cells. The receptors were sampled from a human donor in good health. Some libraries in this study had Jurkat cell RNA spiked in.

On this clonotype itself: This may arise from a read error, as a much more abundant clone is one base away. The V gene is TRBV5-3, the J gene TRBJ2-7, with TRBD1 matching over 7 bases. TRBV5-3 is recorded as an ORF, its role being uncertain. The CDR3 runs to 14 residues. CDR3 sequence (DNA): TGTGCCAGCAGCTTGCCTGACAGGGTCCACGAGCAGTGCTTC. Amino acid sequence: CASSLPDRVHEQCF.

The rearrangement links TRBV6-2 or TRBV6-3 to TRBJ2-7, with a possible D match to TRBD2 (5 bases). V was trimmed by 6 bases and J by 2 bases, leaving 17 bases between them. CDR3 length: 15 amino acids. Germline CDR1 MNHEY, CDR2 SVGEGT. The CDR3 sequence: CASSPAVGAAYEQYF. The DNA for the CDR3 is TGTGCCAGCAGCCCGGCGGTGGGAGCCGCCTACGAGCAGTACTTC.

The chain carries TRBV28 and TRBJ2-7; D assignment may be TRBD1 or TRBD2 (5 bases each). The germline V gene has CDR1 MDHEN and CDR2 SYDVKM. This CDR3 comprises 14 residues. V was clipped by 1 base and J by 5 bases, with 12 bases between them. CDR3 nucleotides: TGTGCCAGCAGTTTATTGTACAGGAGGCACGAGCAGTACTTC. Encoded protein: CASSLLYRRHEQYF.

The sample holds many counts of this clonotype. V and J are TRBV7-2 and TRBJ2-7, with D unclear. CDR3 length equals 13 residues. From germline, CDR1 is SGHTA and CDR2 FQGNSA. V lost 2 bases to trimming and J lost 7 bases, with 12 bases between them. The CDR3 DNA reads as TGTGCCAGCAGCTTAACTGGCCCTAGGGAGCAGTACTTC. Translating gives CASSLTGPREQYF.

As regards this clonotype: The junction departs from germline at one end; a sequencing error may be responsible. The V and J genes are TRBV28 and TRBJ2-7; 7 bases fit TRBD1. There are 16 residues in the CDR3. Germline V CDR1 and CDR2: MDHEN, SYDVKM. In DNA form, the CDR3 reads TGTGCCTGCAGTACTCCTGACGACAGGGTTTCCTACGAGCAGTACTTC. It specifies CACSTPDDRVSYEQYF.

In DNA form, the CDR3 reads TGTGCCATCAGTGAGTCACCAGGGGGTGAAGATACGCAGTATTTT. Translating gives CAISESPGGEDTQYF. This chain connects TRBV10-3 to TRBJ2-3; 7 nucleotides match TRBD1. The V gene's germline CDR1 is ENHRY and CDR2 SYGVKD. V gave up 0 bases and J gave up 5 bases; unmatched junction bases: 5. The CDR3 sequence is 15 residues long.

The rearrangement uses TRBV19 and TRBJ2-5, with a weak D call TRBD2 (5 bases). The CDR3 has 13 amino acids. Germline CDR1 and CDR2: LNHDA and SQIVND (reference sequence). Deletions cut 3 bases from V and 5 bases from J, with 10 bases between. The CDR3 protein is CASSMRVGETQYF. In DNA, the CDR3 is TGTGCCAGTAGTATGCGGGTTGGGGAGACCCAGTACTTC.

There are many counts of this clonotype. The chain has TRBV7-9 and TRBJ2-4, with 9 bases that match TRBD1. Germline CDR1 is SEHNR and CDR2 is FQNEAQ (reference sequence). V lost 0 bases to trimming and J lost 0 bases; unmatched junction nucleotides: 3. CDR3 length equals 17 residues. CDR3 sequence (DNA): TGTGCCAGCAGCTTAGCGGACAGGGGCCTAGCCAAAAACATTCAGTACTTC. It translates to CASSLADRGLAKNIQYF.

This clonotype was seen more than once but under ten times. The J gene is TRBJ2-5, the V gene TRBV7-9; 7 nucleotides match TRBD1. The J segment lost 5 bases and the V segment lost 5 bases, leaving 11 bases of the junction unmatched. The CDR3 sequence is 15 residues long. Germline assignment: CDR1 SEHNR and CDR2 FQNEAQ (reference sequence). The DNA of the CDR3 is TGTGCCAGCAGCCCCCCCGCAGGGGGTGTTGAGACCCAGTACTTC. Encoded protein: CASSPPAGGVETQYF.

In this sample, this clonotype turned up many times. The chain carries TRBV7-9 and TRBJ2-3; 13 bases are shared with TRBD2. The junction had 12 bases not matched to a gene; V was cut back by 5 bases and J by 4 bases. Germline loops: CDR1 SEHNR, CDR2 FQNEAQ (reference sequence). The CDR3 is 18 amino acids. CDR3 bases: TGTGCCAGCAGCCCCTATTGGACTAGCGGGAGTGATGCAGATACGCAGTATTTT. Protein product: CASSPYWTSGSDADTQYF.

This clonotype was counted ten times or more. The chain couples TRBV27 to TRBJ2-7; possibly TRBD1 for D (5 bases). Between the trimmed V and J ends, which lost 3 bases and 6 bases, there was a span of 9 bases. The germline gives CDR1 MNHEY, CDR2 SMNVEV (reference sequence). The CDR3 sequence is 12 residues long. CDR3 in amino acids: CASSFTGTEQYF. The CDR3 region has the DNA TGTGCCAGCAGTTTTACAGGTACCGAGCAGTACTTC.

The chain has TRBV11-2 and TRBJ2-1; D remains unclear. The CDR3 covers 16 residues. The ends were cut back, 0 bases at V and 0 bases at J, with 9 bases in the middle. In germline, CDR1 is SGHAT, CDR2 FQNNGV. CDR3: CASSLDVRFSYNEQFF. The CDR3 nucleotides are TGTGCCAGCAGCTTAGATGTCAGGTTCTCCTACAATGAGCAGTTCTTC.

The chain uses TRBV30 and TRBJ1-1; TRBD1 is a possible D gene (5 bases). Trimming stripped 1 base from V and 5 bases from J, with 11 bases between. This CDR3 contains 13 residues. Germline V gene data show CDR1 as GTSNPN and CDR2 as SVGIG (reference sequence). The CDR3 DNA reads as TGTGCCTGGAGTGAAGGGGTTGTTACTGAAGCTTTCTTT. Its protein is CAWSEGVVTEAFF.

Details on this clonotype: Its ends do not fully match the called genes, so a read error is possible. The chain combines TRBV4-1 with TRBJ2-1; 7 bases are a match to TRBD1. Germline values: CDR1 MGHRA, CDR2 YSYEKL. This CDR3 contains 12 residues. The CDR3 sequence: CARMTGNNEQSF. In DNA, the CDR3 is TGCGCCAGGATGACAGGGAACAATGAGCAGTCCTTC.

This clonotype has a handful of counts. The V and J genes are TRBV28 and TRBJ1-1, with D hard to call. The germline CDR1 and CDR2 sequences are MDHEN and SYDVKM. Trimming removed 1 base from V and 3 bases from J, with 12 bases in between. The CDR3 extends over 15 amino acids. The CDR3 sequence: CASSLYRGVDTEAFF. The CDR3, as DNA: TGTGCCAGCAGTTTATACCGGGGAGTAGACACTGAAGCTTTCTTT.

As regards this clonotype: This sequence may be a read error, since a much larger clone differs from it by one base. This chain links TRBV7-3 with TRBJ2-2; D not resolved. CDR1 and CDR2 (germline): SGHTA, FQGTGA. This CDR3 contains 13 residues. V lost 5 bases and J 4 bases, leaving 8 bases between the germline ends. CDR3 protein: CASSPDRTGELFF. The CDR3 DNA reads TGTGCCAGCAGCCCGGACCGCACCGGGGAGCTGTTTTTT.

Note on this clonotype: This may come from a read error, since a much larger clone is one base off. The chain employs TRBV7-6 and TRBJ2-6; D is uncertain. Germline loops: CDR1 SGHVS, CDR2 FNYEAQ. This CDR3 spans 17 amino acids. Here the CDR3 DNA reads TGTGCCAGAAGCTTAATAGGTGCGACAACCGGGGCCAACGTCCTGACTTTC. It translates to CARSLIGATTGANVLTF.

At least ten counts were recorded for this clonotype. This chain joins TRBV10-3 and TRBJ2-7; no clear D. With 4 bases removed from V and 3 bases from J, the gap between germline ends came to 7 bases. Germline V CDR1 and CDR2: ENHRY, SYGVKD. The CDR3 runs 12 residues. The CDR3 protein is CAISAVDYEQYF. DNA for the CDR3: TGTGCCATCAGTGCCGTAGACTACGAGCAGTACTTC.

The chain recombines TRBV6-6 with TRBJ2-3; the D is unclear. The germline V and J ends were trimmed by 4 bases and 6 bases, with 11 bases remaining between them. CDR1 MNHNY and CDR2 SVGAGI come from the germline V gene (reference sequence). CDR3 size: 13 residues. The CDR3 reads CASSSTFLDTQYF. CDR3 coding DNA: TGTGCCAGCAGTTCCACCTTTCTGGATACGCAGTATTTT.

Comments on this clonotype: One base away lies a much larger clone, so this may be a sequencing read error. J is TRBJ2-7 and V is TRBV2, with 9 bases matching TRBD1. The CDR3 has 13 residues. The germline V gene encodes CDR1 SNHLY and CDR2 FYNNEI. DNA for the CDR3: TGTGCCAGCAGCCGGGACAGGGCCTACGAGCGGTACTTC. Protein product: CASSRDRAYERYF.

Of note for this clonotype: A much larger clone sits a single nucleotide away, making a read error possible. The chain recombines TRBV7-2 with TRBJ2-3; tentative D call: TRBD2 (5 bases). The germline gives CDR1 SGHTA, CDR2 FQGNSA. The CDR3 spans 17 residues. DNA for the CDR3: TGTGCCCGCAGCCCAAACCCCCGGGGTTGGGACACAGATACGCAGTATTTT. This gives the protein CARSPNPRGWDTDTQYF.

V gene TRBV6-5 combines with J gene TRBJ2-7; 9 nucleotides agree with TRBD1. V gave up 0 bases and J gave up 2 bases; unmatched junction bases: 5. Per germline, CDR1 MNHEY and CDR2 SVGAGI. CDR3 length equals 16 residues. The CDR3 DNA reads TGTGCCAGCAGTTACTCTCCGGGACAGGGACCCTACGAGCAGTACTTC. Translating gives CASSYSPGQGPYEQYF.

Of note for this clonotype: This may be a read error, as it is one base from a much larger clone. Without the conserved terminal phenylalanine or tryptophan, this CDR3 likely stems from a read error. The CDR3 sequence: CASSLEGSAEAFL. The CDR3 DNA reads TGTGCCAGCAGCTTGGAGGGGAGTGCTGAAGCTTTCCTT. This chain links TRBV5-3 with TRBJ1-1; D is perhaps TRBD1 (5 bases). TRBV5-3 is annotated as an ORF whose role is uncertain. The CDR3 spans 13 residues.

This clonotype was detected only once. A much larger clone lies one base from this, so it may be a read error. This chain joins TRBV29-1 and TRBJ2-5; 7 nucleotides agree with TRBD2. This CDR3 region has 14 residues. Germline V gene lookup returns CDR1 SQVTM and CDR2 ANQGSEA. The CDR3 loop reads CSAETSVVEETLYF. In nucleotides, the CDR3 is TGCAGCGCTGAAACTAGCGTTGTAGAAGAGACCCTGTACTTC.

There are many counts of this clonotype. V is TRBV7-9 and J is TRBJ2-3, with TRBD2 matching 11 bases. The CDR3 has 18 amino acids. Germline CDR1 SEHNR, CDR2 FQNEAQ (reference sequence). The V and J ends lost 0 bases and 6 bases, in that order; junction bases with no gene match: 11. The CDR3 loop reads CASSLAPILAGEYDTQYF. For the CDR3, the DNA is TGTGCCAGCAGCTTAGCCCCTATACTAGCGGGGGAATACGATACGCAGTATTTT.

This clonotype has ten or more counts. The chain is built from TRBV4-3 and TRBJ1-6; possible D gene TRBD1, 6 bases. V was trimmed by 1 base and J by 9 bases, leaving 19 bases between them. The CDR3 has 17 residues. The germline V gene has CDR1 LGHNA and CDR2 YSLEER. Here the CDR3 DNA reads TGCGCCAGCAGCCAAGCTTCGGTGGGGGTAGGGGGTTCACCCCTCCACTTT. Translation: CASSQASVGVGGSPLHF.

About this clonotype: This may be a read error: a much more frequent sequence differs by one nucleotide. This sequence joins TRBV7-9 and TRBJ1-1, with D unclear. Germline loops: CDR1 SEHNR, CDR2 FQNEAQ (reference sequence). This CDR3 spans 16 amino acids. The CDR3 spells CAGSLAPGVWDTEAFF. The CDR3 DNA reads as TGTGCCGGCAGCTTAGCCCCTGGGGTTTGGGATACTGAAGCTTTCTTT. Using reference TRBV7-9 and TRBJ1-1 for the parts outside the CDR3, the full variable domain is DTGVSQNPRHKITKRGQNVTFRCDPISEHNRLYWYRQTLGQGPEFLTYFQNEAQLEKSRLLSDRFSAERPKGSFSTLEIQRTEQGDSAMYLCAGSLAPGVWDTEAFFGQGTRLTVV.

This clonotype has ten or more counts. The gene calls are TRBV13 and TRBJ1-1; D is unclear. The CDR3 spans 15 residues. Trimming left V 2 bases short and J 0 bases short, with 10 bases between. Per the germline V gene, CDR1 is PRHDT and CDR2 is FYEKMQ (reference sequence). This chain's CDR3 is CASSLLSGVNTEAFF. The CDR3 DNA is TGTGCCAGCAGCTTACTTTCAGGCGTGAACACTGAAGCTTTCTTT.

The sample holds many counts of this clonotype. The chain links TRBV7-9 to TRBJ1-1, with 8 bases aligning to TRBD1. The CDR3 consists of 13 residues. V gave up 10 bases and J gave up 4 bases; unmatched junction bases: 8. Germline assignment: CDR1 SEHNR and CDR2 FQNEAQ (reference sequence). DNA for the CDR3: TGTGCCATTGCAGGGGGCTGGGGCACTGAAGCTTTCTTT. Protein product: CAIAGGWGTEAFF.

This clonotype occurred many times. The genes are TRBV28 and TRBJ1-1; D is perhaps TRBD1 (5 bases). There are 12 residues in the CDR3. Germline values: CDR1 MDHEN, CDR2 SYDVKM. The germline V and J ends were trimmed by 3 bases and 8 bases, with 10 bases remaining between them. CDR3 coding DNA: TGTGCCAGCAGTTTCACGACAGACGAAGCTTTCTTT. Translated: CASSFTTDEAFF.

The chain employs TRBV29-1 and TRBJ1-1; 7 bases line up with TRBD1. The CDR3 contains 13 residues. Germline-derived CDR1 and CDR2 are SQVTM and ANQGSEA. J gave up 1 base and V 6 bases, and 5 bases lay outside the gene matches. CDR3 in DNA: TGCAGCGTAAGGACAGGAACGAACACTGAAGCTTTCTTT. Translating gives CSVRTGTNTEAFF.